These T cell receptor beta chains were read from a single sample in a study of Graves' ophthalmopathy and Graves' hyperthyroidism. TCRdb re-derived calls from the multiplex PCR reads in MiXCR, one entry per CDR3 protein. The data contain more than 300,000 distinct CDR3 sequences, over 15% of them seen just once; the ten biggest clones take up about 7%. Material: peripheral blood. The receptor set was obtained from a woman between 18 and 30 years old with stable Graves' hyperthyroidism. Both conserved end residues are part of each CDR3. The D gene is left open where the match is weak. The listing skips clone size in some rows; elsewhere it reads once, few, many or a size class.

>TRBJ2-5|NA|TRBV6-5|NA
CASSSRFRTETQYF
TGTGCCAGCAGTTCTCGGTTCAGGACAGAGACCCAGTACTTC
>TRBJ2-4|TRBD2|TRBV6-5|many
CASSSHESGISPKNIQYF
TGTGCCAGCAGTTCCCATGAAAGCGGGATCAGCCCCAAAAACATTCAGTACTTC
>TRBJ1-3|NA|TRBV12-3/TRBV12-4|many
CASSLRQNTIYF
TGTGCCAGCAGCCTCCGTCAAAACACCATATATTTT
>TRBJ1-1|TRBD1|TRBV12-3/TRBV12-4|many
CASRSGGVRTEAFF
TGTGCCAGCAGATCAGGGGGAGTTCGGACTGAAGCTTTCTTT
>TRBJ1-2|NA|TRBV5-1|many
CASSLRGSDGYTF
TGCGCCAGCAGCTTGCGGGGAAGCGATGGCTACACCTTC
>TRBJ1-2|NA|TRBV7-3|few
CASSLTRDDYGYTF
TGTGCCAGCAGCTTAACGAGGGACGACTATGGCTACACCTTC
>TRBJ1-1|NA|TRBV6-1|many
CASSEWNGLTEAFF
TGTGCCAGCAGTGAATGGAATGGACTCACTGAAGCTTTCTTT
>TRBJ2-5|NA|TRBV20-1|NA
CSATSGGYSSRETQYF
TGCAGTGCTACTTCGGGGGGCTATAGCTCAAGAGAGACCCAGTACTTC
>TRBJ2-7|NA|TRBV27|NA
CASSSTDTLYEQYF
TGTGCCAGCAGTTCCACCGACACCCTCTACGAGCAGTACTTC
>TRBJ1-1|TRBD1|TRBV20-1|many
CSARDGQDTEAFF
TGCAGTGCTAGAGACGGACAGGACACTGAAGCTTTCTTT
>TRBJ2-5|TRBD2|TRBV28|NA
CASSGLAGGDQETQYF
TGTGCCAGCTCGGGACTAGCGGGAGGGGACCAAGAGACCCAGTACTTC
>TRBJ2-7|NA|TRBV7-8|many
CASSLAQIFEQYF
TGTGCCAGCAGCTTAGCGCAGATTTTCGAGCAGTACTTC
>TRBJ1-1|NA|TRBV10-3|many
CAISLGSLNTEAFF
TGTGCCATCAGTCTAGGGAGCCTGAACACTGAAGCTTTCTTT
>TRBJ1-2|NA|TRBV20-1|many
CSARDLNRDYGYTF
TGCAGTGCTAGAGATCTCAACAGGGACTATGGCTACACCTTC
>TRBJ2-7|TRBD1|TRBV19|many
CASSYEQGATSYEQYF
TGTGCCAGTAGCTACGAACAGGGGGCAACCTCCTACGAGCAGTACTTC
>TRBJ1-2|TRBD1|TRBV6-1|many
CASTRDRGNYGYTF
TGTGCCAGCACTAGGGACAGGGGGAACTATGGCTACACCTTC
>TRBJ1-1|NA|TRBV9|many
CASSPLTTEEAFF
TGTGCCAGCAGCCCGTTAACGACGGAAGAAGCTTTCTTT
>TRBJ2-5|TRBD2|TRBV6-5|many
CASRLNPGGEMTQYF
TGTGCCAGCAGATTAAATCCGGGAGGCGAGATGACCCAGTACTTC
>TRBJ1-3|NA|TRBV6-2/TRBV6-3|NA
CASSPASSGNTVYF
TGTGCCAGCAGTCCCGCGAGCTCTGGAAACACCGTATATTTT
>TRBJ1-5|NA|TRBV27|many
CASSLRGAIQPQHF
TGTGCCAGCAGTTTAAGGGGGGCCATTCAGCCCCAGCATTTT
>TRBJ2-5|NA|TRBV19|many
CASSVDSTRYQETQYF
TGTGCCAGTAGTGTCGACAGCACACGGTACCAAGAGACCCAGTACTTC
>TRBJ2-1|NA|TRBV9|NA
CASSVGGDVGGDEQFF
TGTGCCAGCAGCGTCGGGGGAGACGTTGGCGGTGATGAGCAGTTCTTC
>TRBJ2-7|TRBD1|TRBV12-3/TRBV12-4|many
CASTSTGGGYEQYF
TGTGCCAGCACCTCGACAGGGGGCGGCTACGAGCAGTACTTC
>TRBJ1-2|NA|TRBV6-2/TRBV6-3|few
CASTQGYYGYTF
TGTGCCAGCACGCAGGGGTACTATGGTTACACCTTC
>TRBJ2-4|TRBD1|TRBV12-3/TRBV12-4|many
CASSLALDRTIRNQYF
TGTGCCAGCAGTTTAGCGCTGGACAGGACAATTAGAAATCAGTACTTC
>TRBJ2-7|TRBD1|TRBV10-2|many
CASSQTAGQGRVQYF
TGCGCCAGCAGTCAAACTGCGGGACAGGGGAGGGTGCAGTACTTC
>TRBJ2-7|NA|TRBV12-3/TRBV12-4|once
CASSTQGAGGEQYF
TGTGCCAGCAGTACTCAGGGGGCGGGGGGCGAGCAGTACTTC
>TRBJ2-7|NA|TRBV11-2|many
CASSEQGTQGEQYF
TGTGCCAGCAGCGAGCAGGGCACTCAGGGGGAGCAGTACTTC
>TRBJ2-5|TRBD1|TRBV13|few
CASSPARTGGIETQYF
TGTGCCAGCAGCCCTGCTAGGACAGGGGGCATCGAGACCCAGTACTTC
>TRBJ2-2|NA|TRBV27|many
CASATGYSNTGELFF
TGTGCCAGCGCAACAGGGTATTCGAACACCGGGGAGCTGTTTTTT
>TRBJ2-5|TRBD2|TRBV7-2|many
CASSSPAGVSETQYF
TGTGCCAGCAGCTCCCCAGCGGGGGTGTCGGAGACCCAGTACTTC
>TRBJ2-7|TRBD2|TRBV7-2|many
CASRLAGGPDEQYF
TGTGCCAGCAGGCTAGCGGGGGGGCCCGACGAGCAGTACTTC
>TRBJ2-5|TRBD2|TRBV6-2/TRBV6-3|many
CASSSSGSGETQYF
TGTGCCAGCAGTTCTAGCGGGAGTGGTGAGACCCAGTACTTC
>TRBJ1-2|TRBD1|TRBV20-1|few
CSASRQGARGYTF
TGCAGTGCTAGTCGTCAGGGGGCGCGGGGCTACACCTTC
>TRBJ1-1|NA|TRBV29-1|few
CSVDSGPRNTEAFF
TGCAGCGTTGACTCGGGGCCAAGGAACACTGAAGCTTTCTTT
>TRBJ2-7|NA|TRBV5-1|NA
CASSGPYERYF
TGCGCCAGCAGCGGGCCCTACGAGCGGTACTTC
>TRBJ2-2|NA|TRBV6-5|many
CASSWGGELFF
TGTGCCAGCAGTTGGGGTGGGGAGCTGTTTTTT
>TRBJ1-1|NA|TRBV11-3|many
CASSSIQYGTEAFF
TGTGCCAGCAGCTCAATTCAATATGGCACTGAAGCTTTCTTT
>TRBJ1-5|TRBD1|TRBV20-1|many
CSAANDRESNQPQHF
TGCAGTGCTGCCAACGACAGGGAAAGCAATCAGCCCCAGCATTTT
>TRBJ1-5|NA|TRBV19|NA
CASSIVDRPSNEPQHF
TGTGCCAGTAGTATAGTCGACAGACCTAGCAATGAGCCCCAGCATTTT
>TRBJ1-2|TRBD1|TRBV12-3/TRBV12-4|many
CASSPDRGRRKVYGYTF
TGTGCCAGCAGCCCGGACAGGGGGCGCCGGAAAGTCTATGGCTACACCTTC
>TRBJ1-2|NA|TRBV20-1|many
CSASTSYGYTF
TGCAGTGCCTCGACCTCATATGGCTACACCTTC
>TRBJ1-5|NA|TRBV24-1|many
CATSDSHRNQPQHF
TGTGCCACCAGTGATTCCCACCGTAATCAGCCCCAGCATTTT
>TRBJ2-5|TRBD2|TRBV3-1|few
CASKRGEETQYF
TGTGCCAGCAAGCGGGGAGAAGAGACCCAGTACTTC
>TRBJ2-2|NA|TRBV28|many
CASSYGMYGELFF
TGTGCCAGCAGCTACGGAATGTACGGGGAGCTGTTTTTT
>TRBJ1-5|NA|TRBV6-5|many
CASSYSGGAYQPQHF
TGTGCCAGCAGTTACTCGGGGGGGGCGTATCAGCCCCAGCATTTT